Following are 20 T cell receptor beta chains from one sample sequenced in a study of shared clonotypes between healthy human individuals (dated by TCRdb to 2018 to 2021). The library was built by means of the immunoSEQ multiplex PCR assay. TCRdb took this table from immuneACCESS and kept in-frame rearrangements with V and J called. Such tables lack part of the clones; where checked against another copy, unresolved V genes explain under half of the gap, and the rest is unexplained. This sample gives a few million clones in total; approximately 92% of them show up just once. The ten most abundant clones make up less than 2% of the sample. CD8 naive samples consisted of CD45RO-negative cells that were positively selected for CCR7, yielding a CD45RA+CCR7+ population without TemRA cells. Material for sequencing was naive CD8+ T cells from PBMCs. Read against the paper, the sample's cell subset or site label means: CD45RA+CCR7+. These TCRs come from a man aged 18 to 29 in good health. Some clones in this sample may be carry-over from other donors' samples.

The chain carries TRBV15 and TRBJ2-3, with unresolved D. The germline CDR1 and CDR2 sequences are LNHNV and YYDKDF (reference sequence). The V end lost 0 bases, the J end lost 1 base, and 8 bases lay between the germline ends. CDR3 length: 15 amino acids. CDR3 bases: TGTGCCACCAGCAGAGAGGTCCGCGGCACAGATACGCAGTATTTT. As protein: CATSREVRGTDTQYF.

Note on this clone: One end of the junction varies from germline; a read error may be responsible. The genes are TRBV7-6 and TRBJ1-2; D is uncertain. Germline CDR1 reads SGHVS; CDR2 reads FNYEAQ. This CDR3 comprises 15 residues. CDR3 residues: CASSPRPPPKYGYTF. In nucleotides, the CDR3 is TGTGCCAGCAGCCCCAGACCCCCCCCTAAGTATGGCTACACCTTC. Full variable domain (remainder filled in from reference TRBV7-6 and TRBJ1-2): GAGVSQSPRYKVTKRGQDVALRCDPISGHVSLYWYRQALGQGPEFLTYFNYEAQQDKSGLPNDRFSAERPEGSISTLTIQRTEQRDSAMYRCASSPRPPPKYGYTFGSGTRLTVV.

The chain uses TRBV4-1 and TRBJ1-2, with unresolved D. Germline CDR1 MGHRA, CDR2 YSYEKL. The CDR3 totals 17 residues. V lost 4 bases to trimming and J lost 3 bases, with 21 bases between them. The CDR3 reads CASSLKPTGGEDYGYTF. Here the CDR3 DNA reads TGCGCCAGCAGCCTCAAACCGACGGGCGGAGAGGACTATGGCTACACCTTC.

This clone was observed once. The V call is TRBV14, the J call TRBJ1-2; TRBD1 aligns across 7 bases. Germline V gives CDR1 SGHDN, CDR2 FVKESK. V trimming: 3 bases; J trimming: 5 bases; junction bases outside the gene matches: 27. This CDR3 is built from 21 residues. CDR3 amino acids: CASSHPPLMGQGGGHLYGYTF. In nucleotides, the CDR3 is TGTGCCAGCAGCCACCCTCCCCTGATGGGGCAGGGGGGGGGCCATCTGTATGGCTACACCTTC.

This clone was picked up one time. V usage is TRBV9 and J usage is TRBJ2-5; a possible D gene is TRBD1 (5 bases). This CDR3 region has 15 residues. Germline CDR1 reads SGDLS; CDR2 reads YYNGEE. Trimming left V 0 bases short and J 4 bases short, with 13 bases between. Written as DNA, the CDR3 is TGTGCCAGCAGCGTAGCAACCAGGGTAGGAGAGACCCAGTACTTC. Translated: CASSVATRVGETQYF.

This rearrangement joins TRBV19 to TRBJ2-5; 12 bases fit TRBD2. Germline V gene sequence: CDR1 LNHDA, CDR2 SQIVND (reference sequence). The V gene end was trimmed by 5 bases and the J gene end by 1 base; junction bases not matched to a gene: 8. The CDR3 contains 17 residues. The CDR3 loop is CASSDLAGGSFQETQYF. In nucleotides, the CDR3 is TGTGCCAGTAGTGACCTAGCGGGAGGGTCATTCCAAGAGACCCAGTACTTC.

The rearrangement uses TRBV7-9 and TRBJ2-7, with TRBD2 matching 7 bases. Germline V CDR1 and CDR2: SEHNR, FQNEAQ (reference sequence). V lost 6 bases and J lost 5; bases outside the gene matches: 13. The CDR3 runs 15 residues. The CDR3 DNA sequence: TGTGCCAGCAGACGGACCGGACTAGAGGCCGACGAGCAGTACTTC. Translation gives CASRRTGLEADEQYF.

V usage is TRBV7-8 and J usage is TRBJ1-1; D remains unclear. With 4 bases removed from V and 3 bases from J, the gap between germline ends came to 12 bases. Looked up from germline, CDR1 is SGHVS and CDR2 is FQNEAQ. The CDR3 is made up of 14 amino acids. CDR3 bases: TGTGCCAGCAGCTCTGACGGGCGGGACACTGAAGCTTTCTTT. The encoded protein is CASSSDGRDTEAFF.

This chain joins TRBV5-8 and TRBJ1-5; D call uncertain. Germline V gene sequence: CDR1 SGHTS, CDR2 YDEGEE. This CDR3 has 15 residues. V dropped 2 bases and J dropped 0 bases, with 9 bases sitting between them. The CDR3 DNA reads TGTGCCAGCAGCTTTCAGGACTTTAGCAATCAGCCCCAGCATTTT. It translates to CASSFQDFSNQPQHF.

The CDR3 sequence is CASSLGRGHGYTF. The CDR3 coding sequence is TGTGCCAGCAGCTTAGGCAGGGGACATGGCTACACCTTC. The chain recombines TRBV7-9 with TRBJ1-2; a possible D gene is TRBD1 (6 bases). Trimming removed 1 base at V and 6 bases at J, with 9 bases between. Germline CDR1 SEHNR, CDR2 FQNEAQ (reference sequence). The CDR3 covers 13 residues. The full variable domain, in which reference TRBV7-9 and TRBJ1-2 provide the parts outside the CDR3, is DTGVSQNPRHKITKRGQNVTFRCDPISEHNRLYWYRQTLGQGPEFLTYFQNEAQLEKSRLLSDRFSAERPKGSFSTLEIQRTEQGDSAMYLCASSLGRGHGYTFGSGTRLTVV.

CDR3 bases: TGTGCCAGCATCTCGGGTCAGGGGTTTGGGACAGATACGCAGTATTTT. The encoded protein is CASISGQGFGTDTQYF. The J gene is TRBJ2-3, the V gene TRBV28; the D gene is possibly TRBD1 (6 bases). Germline CDR1 and CDR2: MDHEN and SYDVKM. The CDR3 has 16 residues. V was shortened by 7 bases and J by 3 bases, with 20 bases between the two germline ends. The full variable domain, rest sourced from reference TRBV28 and TRBJ2-3, is DVKVTQSSRYLVKRTGEKVFLECVQDMDHENMFWYRQDPGLGLRLIYFSYDVKMKEKGDIPEGYSVSREKKERFSLILESASTNQTSMYLCASISGQGFGTDTQYFGPGTRLTVL.

The V call is TRBV5-1, the J call TRBJ1-1, with TRBD1 identical over 7 bases. CDR3 length equals 15 residues. Germline CDR1 is SGHRS and CDR2 is YFSETQ. With V trimmed by 4 bases and J by 1 base, 7 bases remained unmatched. The DNA for the CDR3 is TGCGCCAGCAGCGGATCAGGGGGGCCGAACACTGAAGCTTTCTTT. It yields the protein CASSGSGGPNTEAFF. Full variable domain (outside the CDR3, taken from reference TRBV5-1 and TRBJ1-1): KAGVTQTPRYLIKTRGQQVTLSCSPISGHRSVSWYQQTPGQGLQFLFEYFSETQRNKGNFPGRFSGRQFSNSRSEMNVSTLELGDSALYLCASSGSGGPNTEAFFGQGTRLTVV.

The CDR3 nucleotides read TGTGCCAGCAGTCCTCTAACTAGCGGGAGACGTACCGGGGAGCTGTTTTTT. Protein sequence: CASSPLTSGRRTGELFF. V gene TRBV27 combines with J gene TRBJ2-2; 11 nucleotides align to TRBD2. Germline CDR1 reads MNHEY; CDR2 reads SMNVEV (reference sequence). V shed 5 bases, J shed 5 bases, and the junction held 10 bases outside the gene matches. The CDR3 is 17 residues long.

The J gene is TRBJ2-7, the V gene TRBV7-9; 8 bases line up with TRBD1. Germline-derived CDR1 and CDR2 are SEHNR and FQNEAQ (reference sequence). V shed 3 bases, J shed 1 base, and the junction held 8 bases outside the gene matches. The CDR3 runs to 16 residues. This chain's CDR3 is CASSFPGTGGSYEQYF. CDR3 DNA sequence: TGTGCCAGCAGCTTCCCTGGAACAGGGGGGTCCTACGAGCAGTACTTC.

The chain joins TRBV7-2 to TRBJ2-1, with 7 bases aligning to TRBD2. V lost 5 bases to trimming and J lost 7 bases; unmatched junction nucleotides: 2. CDR3 length equals 12 residues. From germline, CDR1 is SGHTA and CDR2 FQGNSA. The CDR3, as DNA: TGTGCCAGCAGCCACGGGGGGAATGAGCAGTTCTTC. This codes for CASSHGGNEQFF.

The chain couples TRBV6-1 to TRBJ2-3; 9 nucleotides line up with TRBD2. The CDR3 spans 16 residues. V shed 0 bases and J 4 bases; nucleotides not matched to a gene: 5. Germline V gene data show CDR1 as MNHNS and CDR2 as SASEGT. The CDR3 loop reads CASSEAVAGVADTQYF. The CDR3 DNA reads TGTGCCAGCAGTGAAGCGGTAGCGGGAGTTGCAGATACGCAGTATTTT.

The chain couples TRBV9 to TRBJ1-3; D not certain. The CDR3 is 16 residues long. CDR1 is SGDLS, CDR2 YYNGEE, per germline. Trimming shortened V by 0 bases and J by 0 bases, and 10 bases separated the two germline ends. CDR3 in amino acids: CASSVAGRISGNTIYF. The CDR3 nucleotides are TGTGCCAGCAGCGTAGCTGGACGGATCTCTGGAAACACCATATATTTT.

The V call is TRBV9, the J call TRBJ2-5; D is unresolved. The V gene lost 0 bases and the J gene lost 3 bases, with 9 bases spanning the gap. The CDR3 is 14 amino acids. Germline CDR1 and CDR2: SGDLS and YYNGEE. Here the CDR3 DNA reads TGTGCCAGCAGCGTAGATGGGGTAGAAGAGACCCAGTACTTC. Amino acids: CASSVDGVEETQYF.

This chain joins TRBV4-1 and TRBJ2-3; 11 bases fit TRBD2. The CDR3 extends over 17 amino acids. V was pared by 0 bases and J by 1 base, with 3 bases of the junction left unmatched. CDR1 is MGHRA, CDR2 YSYEKL, per germline. CDR3 region: CASSQDPTSGGTDTQYF. The DNA of the CDR3 is TGCGCCAGCAGCCAAGATCCGACTAGCGGGGGCACAGATACGCAGTATTTT.

In this sample, this clone turned up once. The rearrangement uses TRBV6-6 and TRBJ1-1; D unclear. The CDR3 contains 14 residues. Germline V gives CDR1 MNHNY, CDR2 SVGAGI (reference sequence). The V end was cut by 6 bases, the J end by 8 bases, with 19 bases between. The DNA of the CDR3 is TGTGCCAGCAGCTCGGACGGACCCACTCGAGAAGCTTTCTTT. Amino acids: CASSSDGPTREAFF.